The entry below gives a single T cell receptor beta chain sequence along with its context. CDR1 SGHTA and CDR2 FQGNSA come from the germline V gene. This CDR3 spans 16 amino acids. The V gene lost 2 bases and the J gene lost 0 bases, with 10 bases spanning the gap. CD45RO negativity and positive selection for CCR7 defined naive CD8 cells, a population that excluded terminally differentiated effector memory CD45RA+ cells. The data are from a study of shared clonotypes between healthy human individuals. For each subset, genomic DNA was distributed in equal portions over several immunoSEQ plates. Clones were sequenced by immunoSEQ multiplex PCR, and TCRdb holds only the in-frame ones, with some missing. The sample includes under 850,000 clones, more than 85% of them seen just once.

The specimen sequenced was naive CD8+ T cells sorted from blood. This TCR came from a young man in good health. The V and J genes are TRBV7-2 and TRBJ2-2; unclear D gene. CDR3 nucleotide sequence: TGTGCCAGCAGCTTACGACAACACTCGAACACCGGGGAGCTGTTTTTT. It specifies CASSLRQHSNTGELFF.